This TCR beta chain is from a study of technical replicates of blood from a handful of donors (dated by TCRdb to 2015 to 2018). The library was produced with the immunoSEQ multiplex PCR assay. TCRdb obtained this table from immuneACCESS and retained in-frame rearrangements with V and J assigned. These tables miss some clones; where compared with another copy, unresolved V genes account for less than half of the shortfall, and the remainder is unexplained. For this sample there are 40,000 to 60,000 clones; roughly 86% appear just once. Of the sample, more than 4.5% is held by the ten largest clones. Per the germline V gene, MNHNS is the CDR1 and SASEGT is the CDR2. V is reduced by 7 bases and J by 2 bases, leaving a spacing of 12 bases between them. Its CDR3 holds 13 amino acids, cysteine through phenylalanine. The DNA shown is the 39-base CDR3, in frame from base 1. For this clone: The antigen it recognizes is unknown. It has no much larger one-base neighbor in the sample; base qualities were not kept.

The chain is assembled from TRBV6-1 and TRBJ2-7, and perhaps TRBD1 as D gene, on 6 matching bases. The receptor's source is a human donor in good health. Some clones in this sample may be carry-over from other donors' samples. Material for sequencing was PBMCs. The base sequence is TGTGCCAGCATAAGACAGGTCCCCTACGAGCAGTACTTC. It codes for CASIRQVPYEQYF.